The present TCR beta chain was sequenced within a study of shared clonotypes between healthy human individuals. Study results and limitations: Non-shared clonotypes were found to have lower generation probabilities than the clonotypes that were shared by all four of the sorted-subset donors.

A CD45RA+ naive subset and a CD45RA-negative memory subset were split from CD4+ cells. V shed 2 bases, J shed 4 bases, and the junction held 12 bases outside the gene matches. Germline CDR1 MGHRA, CDR2 YSYEKL. The CDR3 length is 18 residues. Each subset's genomic DNA was shared equally among a number of immunoSEQ plates. The protocol was immunoSEQ multiplex PCR, while the TCRdb copy is restricted to in-frame clones and leaves out a portion. The data show 2 million to 2.5 million clones, 80% to 95% seen once. About this clone: Its antigen is currently unknown.

This clonotype was obtained from a man aged 18-30 years in good health. Some clones in this sample may be carry-over from other donors' samples. The V and J genes are TRBV4-1 and TRBJ2-7; 12 nucleotides align to TRBD1. Sequenced: naive CD4+ T cells from PBMCs. The sample's subset: CD45RA+ positively selected. The CDR3 protein is CASSQSYRDRGQFYEQYF. CDR3 nucleotides: TGCGCCAGCAGCCAATCTTATAGGGACAGGGGGCAATTTTACGAGCAGTACTTC.